A single sample is the source of the 7 T cell receptor beta chains below, sequenced in a study of cytomegalovirus exposure and HLA in healthy donors. Use of 60 Vbeta and 13 Jbeta primers characterized the PCR. The data were produced by immunoSEQ multiplex PCR, yet TCRdb's version contains in-frame clones alone and is incomplete. The sample consists of 100,000 or so clones, about 15% of them appearing once. Sequenced input: PBMCs. Receptor source: a female donor in good health and CMV-seronegative.

V is TRBV5-8 and J is TRBJ2-3; D is perhaps TRBD1 (6 bases). V dropped 3 bases and J dropped 6 bases, with 14 bases sitting between them. The CDR3 consists of 14 residues. Germline V gene sequence: CDR1 SGHTS, CDR2 YDEGEE. CDR3 DNA sequence: TGTGCCAGCAGCTGGGGGCAGACCATGGATACGCAGTATTTT. It translates to CASSWGQTMDTQYF.

This clone was detected a few times. The rearrangement uses TRBV4-3 and TRBJ1-1; D remains unclear. CDR3 length equals 13 residues. V lost 1 base and J 5 bases, leaving 8 bases between the germline ends. Germline CDR1 is LGHNA and CDR2 is YSLEER. CDR3 residues: CASSQVTGTEAFF. The CDR3 DNA is TGCGCCAGCAGCCAAGTAACGGGGACTGAAGCTTTCTTT.

This clone turned up a few times. The chain links TRBV7-2 to TRBJ1-2; a weak D match, TRBD1 (5 bases). Trimming took off 7 bases at V and 2 bases at J, with 14 bases between the two ends. Germline V lookup: CDR1 SGHTA, CDR2 FQGNSA. The CDR3 length is 14 residues. The CDR3 is CASIRDLPNYGYTF. DNA for the CDR3: TGTGCCAGCATCCGGGACTTACCAAACTATGGCTACACCTTC.

The chain carries TRBV29-1 and TRBJ2-3; 10 positions match TRBD1. J was trimmed by 0 bases and V by 7 bases; bases with no gene match: 4. Germline lookup yields CDR1 SQVTM and CDR2 ANQGSEA. The CDR3 has 14 residues. CDR3 DNA: TGCAGCGCGGGGACAGGGGATAGCACAGATACGCAGTATTTT. Translating gives CSAGTGDSTDTQYF.

The chain uses TRBV4-1 and TRBJ2-7; D possibly corresponds to TRBD1 (5 bases). V was clipped by 1 base and J by 0 bases, with 13 bases between them. Germline values: CDR1 MGHRA, CDR2 YSYEKL. The CDR3 has 16 amino acids. The CDR3 region has the DNA TGCGCCAGCAGCCAAGGAAGTGGCGACAGCTCCTACGAGCAGTACTTC. Its protein is CASSQGSGDSSYEQYF.

This clone appeared a few times. The chain recombines TRBV5-1 with TRBJ2-2; D call uncertain. The CDR3 is 13 residues long. CDR1 is SGHRS, CDR2 YFSETQ, per germline. V shed 5 bases and J shed 3 bases, with 8 bases lying between them. The CDR3 nucleotides are TGCGCCAGCAGTCGGGTTGACACCGGGGAGCTGTTTTTT. Amino acid sequence: CASSRVDTGELFF.

This clone turned up a few times. This sequence joins TRBV18 and TRBJ1-1, with D uncertain. CDR3 length equals 11 residues. Trimming shortened V by 2 bases and J by 8 bases, and 6 bases separated the two germline ends. Germline CDR1 KGHSH, CDR2 LQKENI. CDR3 in amino acids: CASSPSGEAFF. Here the CDR3 DNA reads TGTGCCAGCTCACCATCGGGAGAAGCTTTCTTT.